The 16 T cell receptor beta chains below all came from one sample that was sequenced in a study of blood T cell repertoires in COVID-19. TCRdb's copy holds only in-frame clones and misses some; the assay was immunoSEQ multiplex PCR. In the table there are more than 95,000 clones, approximately 90% of which are singletons. The sequencing input was peripheral blood. These receptors all stem from a woman older than 75 with acute or convalescent COVID-19.

The chain combines TRBV4-2 with TRBJ2-7; 7 bases line up with TRBD1. Per the germline V gene, CDR1 is LGHNA and CDR2 is YNFKEQ. V lost 0 bases, J lost 6 bases, and 11 bases stayed unmatched. The CDR3 loop spans 16 amino acids. The CDR3 DNA sequence: TGTGCCAGCAGCCAAGATTCCCCAGGGGGTCGGCTCGAGCAGTACTTC. It yields the protein CASSQDSPGGRLEQYF.

The J gene is TRBJ1-1, the V gene TRBV5-4; D is uncertain. Between the trimmed V and J ends, which lost 7 bases and 4 bases, there was a span of 20 bases. CDR3 length: 15 residues. Germline V gene lookup returns CDR1 SGHNT and CDR2 YYREEE (reference sequence). The CDR3 DNA is TGTGCCAGCCAGCTTGGTGAGGGTTGGGGCACTGAAGCTTTCTTT. Encoded protein: CASQLGEGWGTEAFF.

The chain combines TRBV7-2 with TRBJ2-2; TRBD1 is a possible D gene (5 bases). The CDR3 loop spans 18 amino acids. Germline-derived CDR1 and CDR2 are SGHTA and FQGNSA. V gave up 0 bases and J gave up 0 bases, with 14 bases separating them. In DNA form, the CDR3 reads TGTGCCAGCAGCTTAGCGGGAACAGGATACGCGAACACCGGGGAGCTGTTTTTT. Its translation is CASSLAGTGYANTGELFF. Together with reference TRBV7-2 and TRBJ2-2, the CDR3 gives the full variable domain: GAGVSQSPSNKVTEKGKDVELRCDPISGHTALYWYRQSLGQGLEFLIYFQGNSAPDKSGLPSDRFSAERTGGSVSTLTIQRTQQEDSAVYLCASSLAGTGYANTGELFFGEGSRLTVL.

This clone was detected only a few times. This chain joins TRBV9 and TRBJ2-2; 7 bases match TRBD1. Looked up from germline, CDR1 is SGDLS and CDR2 is YYNGEE. This CDR3 comprises 15 residues. V shed 4 bases and J 7 bases; nucleotides not matched to a gene: 10. The CDR3 loop is CASSLRQGTGGELFF. The CDR3 DNA follows: TGTGCCAGCAGCCTAAGACAGGGAACGGGCGGGGAGCTGTTTTTT.

J is TRBJ1-6 and V is TRBV5-6; tentative D call: TRBD1 (5 bases). V gave up 5 bases and J gave up 7 bases, with 13 bases separating them. CDR3 size: 14 residues. Germline V lookup: CDR1 SGHDT, CDR2 YYEEEE. CDR3 loop: CASSGGGGNSPLHF. The DNA for the CDR3 is TGTGCCAGCAGTGGGGGAGGAGGAAATTCACCCCTCCACTTT.

The chain links TRBV29-1 to TRBJ2-5, with D unresolved. This CDR3 has 11 residues. V lost 7 bases and J lost 1, with 7 bases in between. In germline, CDR1 is SQVTM, CDR2 ANQGSEA. The CDR3 is CSAATQETQYF. The CDR3 coding sequence is TGCAGCGCCGCTACCCAAGAGACCCAGTACTTC.

The chain is built from TRBV18 and TRBJ1-4; 7 bases are shared with TRBD1. With 4 bases clipped from V and 7 bases from J, the junction kept 6 bases outside the gene matches. This CDR3 is 14 amino acids long. Germline lookup yields CDR1 KGHSH and CDR2 LQKENI. The CDR3 sequence is CASSRQGLSEKLFF. In DNA, the CDR3 is TGTGCCAGCTCACGACAGGGCTTGAGTGAAAAACTGTTTTTT. The whole variable domain, filled in from reference TRBV18 and TRBJ1-4, reads NAGVMQNPRHLVRRRGQEARLRCSPMKGHSHVYWYRQLPEEGLKFMVYLQKENIIDESGMPKERFSAEFPKEGPSILRIQQVVRGDSAAYFCASSRQGLSEKLFFGSGTQLSVL.

The chain carries TRBV4-3 and TRBJ2-1; 8 bases map to TRBD2. CDR3 length: 17 amino acids. Germline trimming cut 0 bases from V and 4 bases from J; bases unmatched to any gene: 8. Per germline, CDR1 LGHNA and CDR2 YSLEER. CDR3 nucleotides: TGCGCCAGCAGCCAAGATCCCGCGGGGGGTTCTTACAATGAGCAGTTCTTC. As protein: CASSQDPAGGSYNEQFF.

The V call is TRBV7-8, the J call TRBJ2-1, with D perhaps matching TRBD1 (6 bases). Germline CDR1 and CDR2: SGHVS and FQNEAQ. Trimming stripped 5 bases from V and 10 bases from J, with 27 bases between. The CDR3 runs to 17 residues. CDR3 residues: CASSRISNSGAGTEQFF. The CDR3 bases are TGTGCCAGCAGCCGCATCTCCAACTCAGGGGCAGGTACGGAGCAGTTCTTC.

V gene TRBV4-2 combines with J gene TRBJ1-1; 8 positions agree with TRBD1. CDR1 is LGHNA and CDR2 is YNFKEQ in the germline V gene. The CDR3 runs 14 residues. Trimming removed 2 bases from V and 9 bases from J; junction bases left unmatched: 8. The CDR3: CASSQRGQGDQAFF. The CDR3 DNA sequence: TGTGCCAGCAGCCAACGCGGACAGGGCGATCAAGCTTTCTTT.

The V and J genes are TRBV9 and TRBJ2-2; perhaps TRBD1 as D (6 bases). The CDR3 extends over 16 amino acids. V was cut by 4 bases and J by 0 bases, with 13 bases left in between. From germline, CDR1 is SGDLS and CDR2 YYNGEE. CDR3 bases: TGTGCCAGCAGCCCACGGACAGTCGCGAACACCGGGGAGCTGTTTTTT. As protein: CASSPRTVANTGELFF.

The chain recombines TRBV6-1 with TRBJ1-2; the D gene is possibly TRBD1 (5 bases). V gave up 1 base and J gave up 10 bases, with 13 bases separating them. The V gene's germline CDR1 is MNHNS and CDR2 SASEGT. The CDR3 is 13 amino acids. The CDR3 loop reads CASSEGGGDDYTF. CDR3 nucleotide sequence: TGTGCCAGCAGTGAAGGTGGAGGGGATGACTACACCTTC.

This sequence joins TRBV10-1 and TRBJ2-3; D is possibly TRBD1 (6 bases). Germline lookup yields CDR1 WNHNN and CDR2 SYGVQD (reference sequence). The CDR3 is made up of 15 amino acids. V was cut by 6 bases and J by 4 bases, with 17 bases left in between. The CDR3 here is CASSSRAGAADTQYF. The CDR3 DNA is TGCGCCAGCAGCTCGCGGGCAGGGGCGGCAGATACGCAGTATTTT.

Written as DNA, the CDR3 is TGTGCCACCAGTGACCCCGGGACAGCGAACACCGGGGAGCTGTTTTTT. It translates to CATSDPGTANTGELFF. The rearrangement joins TRBV24-1 to TRBJ2-2, with TRBD1 identical over 7 bases. Germline CDR1 KGHDR, CDR2 SFDVKD. The CDR3 has 16 amino acids. J was trimmed by 0 bases and V by 4 bases; bases with no gene match: 4.

The genes are TRBV6-5 and TRBJ1-6, with a weak D call TRBD1 (5 bases). The germline CDR1 and CDR2 sequences are MNHEY and SVGAGI. V was clipped by 7 bases and J by 8 bases, with 15 bases between them. This CDR3 contains 14 residues. CDR3: CASTRWGGDSPLHF. The CDR3 nucleotides are TGTGCCAGCACCCGTTGGGGGGGGGATTCACCCCTCCACTTT.

J is TRBJ1-1 and V is TRBV19, with TRBD1 identical over 7 bases. The CDR3 extends over 14 amino acids. Looked up from germline, CDR1 is LNHDA and CDR2 is SQIVND (reference sequence). J was trimmed by 5 bases and V by 6 bases; bases with no gene match: 9. In DNA form, the CDR3 reads TGTGCCAGTAGGGAACAGGGGATGGGGACTGAAGCTTTCTTT. Residues: CASREQGMGTEAFF.